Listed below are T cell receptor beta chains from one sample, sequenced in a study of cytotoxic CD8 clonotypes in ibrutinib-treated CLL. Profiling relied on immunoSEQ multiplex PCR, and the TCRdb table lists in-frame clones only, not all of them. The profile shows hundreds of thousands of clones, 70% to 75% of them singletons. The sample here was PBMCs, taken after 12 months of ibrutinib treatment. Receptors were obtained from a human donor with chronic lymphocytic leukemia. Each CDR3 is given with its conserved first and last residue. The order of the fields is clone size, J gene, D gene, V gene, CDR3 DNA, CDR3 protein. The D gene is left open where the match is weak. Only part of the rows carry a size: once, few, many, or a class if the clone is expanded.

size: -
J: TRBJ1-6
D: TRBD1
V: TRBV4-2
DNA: TGTGCCAGCAGCCAAGATAGACAGGGTACCTATAATTCACCCCTCCACTTT
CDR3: CASSQDRQGTYNSPLHF

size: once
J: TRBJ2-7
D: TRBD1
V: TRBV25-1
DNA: TGTGCCAGCAGTGTAGGACAGGGGAACTACGAGCAGTACTTC
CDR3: CASSVGQGNYEQYF

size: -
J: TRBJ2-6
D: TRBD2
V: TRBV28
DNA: TGTGCCAGCAGACCCCTAGCGGGTGCTGGGGCCAACGTCCTGACTTTC
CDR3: CASRPLAGAGANVLTF

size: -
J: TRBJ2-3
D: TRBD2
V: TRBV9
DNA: TGTGCCAGCAGCTCTAGCGGGGGGTACACAGATACGCAGTATTTT
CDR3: CASSSSGGYTDTQYF

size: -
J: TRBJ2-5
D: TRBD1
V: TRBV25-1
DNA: TGTGCCAGCAGCGGGGCAGGGGGCGGTGAGACCCAGTACTTC
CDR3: CASSGAGGGETQYF

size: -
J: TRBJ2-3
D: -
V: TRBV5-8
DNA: TGTGCCAGCAGCGCCTACAGGGTTGGGACAGATACGCAGTATTTT
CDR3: CASSAYRVGTDTQYF

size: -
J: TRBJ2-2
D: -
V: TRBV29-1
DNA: TGCAGCGTTGAGGTTTCTGGGGCAAGGACCGGGGAGCTGTTTTTT
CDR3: CSVEVSGARTGELFF

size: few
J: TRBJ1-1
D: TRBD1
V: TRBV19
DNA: TGTGCCAGTACCGTAGGGATCACAGGGGGCGTGAACACTGAAGCTTTCTTT
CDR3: CASTVGITGGVNTEAFF

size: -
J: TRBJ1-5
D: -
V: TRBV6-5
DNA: TGTGCCACCAGGAGCGGCGGGAATCAGCCCCAGCATTTT
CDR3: CATRSGGNQPQHF

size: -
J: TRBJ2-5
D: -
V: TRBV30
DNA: TGTGCCTGGAGGAACAGGAACAAAGAGACCCAGTACTTC
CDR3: CAWRNRNKETQYF

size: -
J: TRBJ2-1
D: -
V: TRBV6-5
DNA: TGTGCCAGCAGTCCTAGGGGTGGAGGGCGGGATGAGCAGTTCTTC
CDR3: CASSPRGGGRDEQFF

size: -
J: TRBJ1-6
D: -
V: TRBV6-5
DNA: TGTGCCAGCAGGGAGGGAGGGAATAATTCACCCCTCCACTTT
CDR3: CASREGGNNSPLHF

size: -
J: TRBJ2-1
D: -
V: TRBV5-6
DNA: TGTGCCAGCAGTCTTGACCCCCGGACCGGTGAGCAGTTCTTC
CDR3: CASSLDPRTGEQFF

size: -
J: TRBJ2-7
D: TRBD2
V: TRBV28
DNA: TGTGCCAGCAGTTTACTTGGACTAGCGGAGAGCTCCTACGAGCAGTACTTC
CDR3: CASSLLGLAESSYEQYF

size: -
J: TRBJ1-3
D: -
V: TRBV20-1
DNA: TGCAGTGCCCCCGGGGGAAACACCATATATTTT
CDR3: CSAPGGNTIYF

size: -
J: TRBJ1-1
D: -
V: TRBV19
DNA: TGTGCCAGTCTCAGGGGATGGGACACTGAAGCTTTCTTT
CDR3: CASLRGWDTEAFF

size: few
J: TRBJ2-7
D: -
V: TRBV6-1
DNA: TGTGCCAGCAGGCCGGGCCCCGGCGCCTACGAGCAGTACTTC
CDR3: CASRPGPGAYEQYF

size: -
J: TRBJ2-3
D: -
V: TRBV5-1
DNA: TGCGCCAGCAGCTTGGGCGGGACTGGTACTGATACGCAGTATTTT
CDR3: CASSLGGTGTDTQYF